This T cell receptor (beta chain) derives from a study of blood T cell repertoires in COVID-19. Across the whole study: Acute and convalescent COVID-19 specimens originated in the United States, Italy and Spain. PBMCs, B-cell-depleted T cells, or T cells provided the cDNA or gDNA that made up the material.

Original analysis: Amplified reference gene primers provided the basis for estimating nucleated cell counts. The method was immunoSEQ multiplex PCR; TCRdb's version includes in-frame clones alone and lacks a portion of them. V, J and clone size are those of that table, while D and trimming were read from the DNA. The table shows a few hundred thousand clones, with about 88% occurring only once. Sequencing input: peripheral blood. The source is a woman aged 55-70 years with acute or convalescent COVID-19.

CDR3 in DNA: TGTGCCAGCAGCCCAATCAGGACAGGTTCTTCCTACGAGCAGTACTTC. Translation: CASSPIRTGSSYEQYF. The J gene is TRBJ2-7, the V gene TRBV7-9; 7 bases map to TRBD1. Germline V gene sequence: CDR1 SEHNR, CDR2 FQNEAQ (reference sequence). V gave up 5 bases and J gave up 1 base; unmatched junction bases: 11. The CDR3 has 16 residues.